This TCR beta chain originates from a study of T cell changes during pregnancy in multiple sclerosis. Profiling relied on immunoSEQ multiplex PCR, and the TCRdb table lists in-frame clones only, not all of them. The sample comprises about 67,000 clones, about 90% of which are singletons, and about 1.5% rests with the top ten. The germline V gene encodes CDR1 SGHTA and CDR2 FQGNSA. V was pared by 1 base and J by 3 bases, with 6 bases of the junction left unmatched. There are 16 residues in the CDR3. The rearrangement joins TRBV7-2 to TRBJ2-1; 7 nucleotides agree with TRBD2. The input for sequencing was peripheral blood, taken after pregnancy. This TCR came from a female donor with multiple sclerosis, enrolled in a pregnancy study. The CDR3 region is CASSLDSASGYNEQFF. As DNA, the CDR3 is TGTGCCAGCAGCTTAGATTCGGCTAGCGGCTACAATGAGCAGTTCTTC.